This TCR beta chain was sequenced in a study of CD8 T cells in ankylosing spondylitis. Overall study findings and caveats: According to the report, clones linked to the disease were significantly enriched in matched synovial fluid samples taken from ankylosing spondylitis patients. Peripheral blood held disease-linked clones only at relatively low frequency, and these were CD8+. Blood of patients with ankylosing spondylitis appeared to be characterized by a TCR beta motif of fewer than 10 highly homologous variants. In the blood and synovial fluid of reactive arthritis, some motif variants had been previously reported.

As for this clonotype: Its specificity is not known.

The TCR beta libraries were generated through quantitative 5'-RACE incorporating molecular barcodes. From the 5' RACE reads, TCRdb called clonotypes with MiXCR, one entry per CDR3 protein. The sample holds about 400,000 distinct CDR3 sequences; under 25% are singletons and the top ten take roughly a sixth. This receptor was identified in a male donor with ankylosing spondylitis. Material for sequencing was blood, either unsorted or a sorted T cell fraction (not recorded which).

The CDR3 reads CAISSTGPEIAGLYEQYF. DNA for the CDR3: TGTGCCATCAGCTCGACAGGCCCGGAGATAGCGGGATTGTACGAGCAGTACTTC. The rearrangement uses TRBV10-3 and TRBJ2-7; 8 bases match TRBD2. The length of the CDR3 is 18 residues. Germline V gene lookup returns CDR1 ENHRY and CDR2 SYGVKD. The trim removed 6 bases at V and 4 bases at J, leaving 20 bases unmatched.